This T cell receptor beta chain came from a study of graft-versus-host responses after intestinal transplantation. The assay was immunoSEQ multiplex PCR, and TCRdb's table has in-frame clones only and misses some. There are 20,000 or so clones in the sample; under 50% occur only once, and 0.88% lies in the top ten. This CDR3 is 13 amino acids long. Germline CDR1 reads SNHLY; CDR2 reads FYNNEI. Trimming removed 5 bases from V and 3 bases from J, with 11 bases in between. Study-level points and caveats: Ileal or blood samples showed some GvH clones first, and such clones were also found in recipient marrow.

The researchers put 200,000 CFSE-labeled responder cells into plates with 200,000 irradiated, violet-dye-labeled stimulator cells. Responder CD3+CD4+ and CD3+CD8+ cells that were proliferating and CFSE-low were sorted after the reaction. V gene TRBV2 combines with J gene TRBJ2-7; maybe TRBD2 (5 bases). The sequenced sample was alloreactive CD4+ T cells from a mixed lymphocyte reaction culture, obtained before intestinal transplant. Subset reported: CFSE-low proliferating T cells sorted from roughly six-day pre-transplant mixed lymphocyte reaction (GvH or HvG direction). The TCR originated in a human patient who received an intestinal transplant. This chain's CDR3 is CASSPPGYYEQYF. In DNA form, the CDR3 reads TGTGCCAGCAGTCCGCCGGGGTACTACGAGCAGTACTTC.